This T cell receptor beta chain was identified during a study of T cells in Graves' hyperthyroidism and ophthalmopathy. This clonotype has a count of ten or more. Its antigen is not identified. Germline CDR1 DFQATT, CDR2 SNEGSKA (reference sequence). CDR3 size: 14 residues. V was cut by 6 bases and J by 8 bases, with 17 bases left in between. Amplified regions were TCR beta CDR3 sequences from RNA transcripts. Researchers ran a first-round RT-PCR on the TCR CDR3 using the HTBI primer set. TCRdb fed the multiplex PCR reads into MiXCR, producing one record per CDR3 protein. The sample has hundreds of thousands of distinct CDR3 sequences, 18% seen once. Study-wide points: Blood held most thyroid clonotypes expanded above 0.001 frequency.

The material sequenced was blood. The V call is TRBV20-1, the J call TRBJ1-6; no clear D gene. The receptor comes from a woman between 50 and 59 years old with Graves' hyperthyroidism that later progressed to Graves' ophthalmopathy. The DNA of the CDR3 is TGCAGTGCACGGACCTCGGGTTATGATTCACCCCTCCACTTT. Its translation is CSARTSGYDSPLHF.